This TCR beta chain was found in a study of post-analysis software for immune sequencing data. CDR1 is SGHAT and CDR2 is FQNNGV in the germline V gene. This CDR3 is 13 amino acids long. The J segment lost 4 bases and the V segment lost 3 bases, leaving 0 bases of the junction unmatched. This clonotype has ten or more counts. Its antigen is undetermined. Unique molecular identifiers were carried by the TCR beta cDNA libraries. TCRdb analysed the PCR reads with MiXCR anew, one entry per CDR3 protein. The table has about 620,000 distinct CDR3 sequences, roughly two fifths seen once. Overall study findings and caveats: F measure showed strong co-clustering of same-batch samples. Comparison of patients with controls showed five TRBV segments more frequent in patients, TRBV5-6, TRBV5-1 and TRBV20-1 among them.

This sequence joins TRBV11-2 and TRBJ2-3; 8 nucleotides agree with TRBD1. Sequencing was carried out using blood. This clonotype was obtained from a girl aged 5-17 years with multiple sclerosis. CDR3 loop: CASSLDRADTQYF. CDR3 bases: TGTGCCAGCAGCTTGGACAGGGCAGATACGCAGTATTTT.